One sample yielded the 30 T cell receptor beta chains listed below, sequenced in a study of blood T cells in healthy people across ages. For the second PCR, which ran for about 7 to 11 cycles, a sample-barcoded 5' primer and a J-beta primer mix were used. TCRdb reprocessed the 5' RACE reads via MiXCR and lists one record per CDR3 protein. The sample has fewer than 1,200,000 distinct CDR3 sequences, 20% to 25% seen once; the top ten hold about 0.69%. The same specimen was also included in a second study, on T cells of mothers and their children.

Sequencing input: blood. Receptor source: a girl aged 2 to 10 in good health.

The genes are TRBV9 and TRBJ2-1, with a possible D match to TRBD1 (5 bases). Judging by the DNA end, TRBJ2-7 fits better; the J call may be wrong. This CDR3 spans 16 amino acids. The germline V gene encodes CDR1 SGDLS and CDR2 YYNGEE. In DNA form, the CDR3 reads TGTGCCAGCAGCGTAGGAGAAGGGGCGAGCGTGTACGAGCAGTACTTC. It encodes CASSVGEGASVYEQYF.

Only one count was recorded for this clonotype. This chain joins TRBV4-1 and TRBJ2-5; 10 bases map to TRBD2. Gene TRBJ2-7 matches the end of the DNA better, so the J call may be wrong. The CDR3 has 15 residues. Germline CDR1 reads MGHRA; CDR2 reads YSYEKL. CDR3 nucleotides: TGCGCCAGCAGTTCCCATTCTAGCGGGAGCTACGAGCAGTACTTC. Translated, it gives CASSSHSSGSYEQYF.

This clonotype was counted a single time. The chain is built from TRBV29-1 and TRBJ2-3; TRBD1 aligns across 7 bases. Germline trimming cut 4 bases from V and 2 bases from J; bases unmatched to any gene: 6. The CDR3 is 14 residues long. Germline CDR1 SQVTM, CDR2 ANQGSEA. The CDR3 DNA is TGCAGCGTTGTTCCGGGACAGTTCACAGATACGCAGTATTTT. It encodes CSVVPGQFTDTQYF.

This clonotype has a handful of counts. The V gene is TRBV3-1, the J gene TRBJ2-7, with no clear D. This CDR3 spans 14 amino acids. Looked up from germline, CDR1 is LGHDT and CDR2 is YNNKEL (reference sequence). V lost 4 bases and J 5 bases, leaving 15 bases between the germline ends. The CDR3 loop reads CASSPILRFHEQYF. The CDR3, as DNA: TGTGCCAGCAGCCCCATCCTAAGGTTCCACGAGCAGTACTTC.

A few counts support this clonotype. This chain uses TRBV28 with TRBJ1-1; 9 bases line up with TRBD1. J was trimmed by 1 base and V by 5 bases; bases with no gene match: 8. The germline V gene encodes CDR1 MDHEN and CDR2 SYDVKM. This CDR3 is 16 amino acids long. The CDR3 sequence: CASSTHTGGPNTEAFF. CDR3 nucleotide sequence: TGTGCCAGCAGTACCCATACAGGGGGCCCGAACACTGAAGCTTTCTTT. The whole variable domain, filled in from reference TRBV28 and TRBJ1-1, reads DVKVTQSSRYLVKRTGEKVFLECVQDMDHENMFWYRQDPGLGLRLIYFSYDVKMKEKGDIPEGYSVSREKKERFSLILESASTNQTSMYLCASSTHTGGPNTEAFFGQGTRLTVV.

CDR3 region: CSVEFGQVMADTQYF. The CDR3 DNA is TGCAGCGTTGAATTCGGTCAGGTAATGGCAGATACGCAGTATTTT. The chain carries TRBV29-1 and TRBJ2-3; D gene ambiguous. The CDR3 is 15 residues long. V was trimmed by 2 bases and J by 4 bases, leaving 16 bases between them. The germline V gene encodes CDR1 SQVTM and CDR2 ANQGSEA.

The chain couples TRBV6-1 to TRBJ2-5; D uncertain. The germline V gene encodes CDR1 MNHNS and CDR2 SASEGT. V lost 1 base, J lost 5 bases, and 11 bases lay in between. The CDR3 length is 14 residues. The CDR3 DNA sequence: TGTGCCAGCAGTGAAGGTCGCCTGAGGGAGACCCAGTACTTC. Encoded protein: CASSEGRLRETQYF.

The rearrangement joins TRBV27 to TRBJ2-3; TRBD2 might be the D (5 bases). The CDR3 is 15 residues long. CDR1 is MNHEY, CDR2 SMNVEV, per germline (reference sequence). V was clipped by 4 bases and J by 0 bases, with 11 bases between them. CDR3 loop: CASSSGLSSTDTQYF. The CDR3 coding sequence is TGTGCCAGCAGTTCAGGACTGAGTAGCACAGATACGCAGTATTTT.

A few counts support this clonotype. The V gene is TRBV28, the J gene TRBJ1-6; D remains ambiguous. There are 13 residues in the CDR3. V was shortened by 8 bases and J by 4 bases, with 9 bases between the two germline ends. CDR1 and CDR2 from the germline V gene are MDHEN and SYDVKM. The CDR3 spells CASRPLYNSPLHF. CDR3 coding DNA: TGTGCCAGCCGGCCCTTATATAATTCACCCCTCCACTTT.

This clonotype was picked up a small number of times. The gene calls are TRBV15 and TRBJ2-3; 10 bases are shared with TRBD2. J was trimmed by 3 bases and V by 0 bases; bases with no gene match: 3. The CDR3 sequence is 16 residues long. CDR1 is LNHNV and CDR2 is YYDKDF in the germline V gene (reference sequence). CDR3 amino acids: CATSRERAGGTDTQYF. DNA of the CDR3: TGTGCCACCAGCAGAGAACGAGCGGGGGGGACAGATACGCAGTATTTT. The variable domain in full, completed from reference TRBV15 and TRBJ2-3, reads DAMVIQNPRYQVTQFGKPVTLSCSQTLNHNVMYWYQQKSSQAPKLLFHYYDKDFNNEADTPDNFQSRRPNTSFCFLDIRSPGLGDTAMYLCATSRERAGGTDTQYFGPGTRLTVL.

This chain uses TRBV7-2 with TRBJ2-4; D ambiguous. Looked up from germline, CDR1 is SGHTA and CDR2 is FQGNSA. V lost 2 bases, J lost 0 bases, and 11 bases lay in between. The CDR3 sequence is 16 residues long. The CDR3 DNA is TGTGCCAGCAGCTTATTTGAGACAAGAGCCAAAAACATTCAGTACTTC. As protein: CASSLFETRAKNIQYF.

This clonotype was seen more than once but under ten times. The chain combines TRBV29-1 with TRBJ2-2, with a possible D match to TRBD1 (6 bases). The germline V and J ends were trimmed by 6 bases and 5 bases, with 16 bases remaining between them. The germline gives CDR1 SQVTM, CDR2 ANQGSEA. The CDR3 runs to 14 residues. In nucleotides, the CDR3 is TGCAGCGTCGCAGGGGTTTCGGAAACCGGGGAGCTGTTTTTT. This gives the protein CSVAGVSETGELFF.

In its sample, this clonotype was seen a few times. This chain uses TRBV20-1 with TRBJ2-1, with TRBD2 matching 8 bases. The CDR3 is 17 amino acids. J lost 4 bases, V lost 1 base, and 12 bases had no gene match. Germline CDR1 is DFQATT and CDR2 is SNEGSKA (reference sequence). CDR3 bases: TGCAGTGCTAGAGTTTCCTCTAGCGGGTCCTCTTACAATGAGCAGTTCTTC. Amino acid sequence: CSARVSSSGSSYNEQFF.

CDR3 residues: CASSLAPSGSNYGEQFF. The CDR3 bases are TGTGCCAGCAGCTTAGCGCCTAGCGGGAGCAATTACGGTGAGCAGTTCTTC. V gene TRBV7-3 combines with J gene TRBJ2-1; 10 bases are a match to TRBD2. V shed 2 bases, J shed 9 bases, and the junction held 13 bases outside the gene matches. Germline V gene lookup returns CDR1 SGHTA and CDR2 FQGTGA. The CDR3 runs to 17 residues.

This clonotype was detected a few times. V and J are TRBV12-5 and TRBJ2-2, with a possible D match to TRBD2 (6 bases). From germline, CDR1 is LGHNT and CDR2 FRNRAP. The CDR3 length is 13 residues. Trimming stripped 11 bases from V and 2 bases from J, with 12 bases between. The CDR3 spells CAGEDSNTGELFF. The CDR3, as DNA: TGTGCTGGGGAGGATAGTAACACCGGGGAGCTGTTTTTT.

This clonotype appeared a few times. This chain joins TRBV5-5 and TRBJ2-7; possible D gene TRBD2, 6 bases. V was clipped by 4 bases and J by 1 base, with 18 bases between them. This CDR3 has 16 amino acids. Looked up from germline, CDR1 is SGHKS and CDR2 is YYEKEE (reference sequence). The chain's CDR3 is CASSVGWGEISYEQYF. CDR3 nucleotide sequence: TGTGCCAGCAGCGTGGGTTGGGGGGAGATATCCTACGAGCAGTACTTC.

The chain uses TRBV29-1 and TRBJ1-4; 8 nucleotides match TRBD1. CDR3 length: 15 residues. Germline V lookup: CDR1 SQVTM, CDR2 ANQGSEA. The ends lost 0 bases at V and 8 bases at J; junction bases unmatched: 8. The CDR3 reads CSVEDRTGNSEKLFF. The CDR3 region has the DNA TGCAGCGTTGAAGATCGGACAGGGAACTCCGAAAAACTGTTTTTT.

The V and J genes are TRBV6-5 and TRBJ2-2; D uncertain. Germline V gives CDR1 MNHEY, CDR2 SVGAGI. V shed 0 bases and J shed 5 bases, with 7 bases lying between them. CDR3 size: 14 residues. DNA for the CDR3: TGTGCCAGCAGTTACTCAACTTGGACCGGGGAGCTGTTTTTT. Translated: CASSYSTWTGELFF.

This clonotype has just a few counts. The rearrangement links TRBV27 to TRBJ1-5, with D perhaps TRBD1 (6 bases). The CDR3 runs to 14 residues. The ends were cut back, 6 bases at V and 5 bases at J, with 14 bases in the middle. The germline CDR1 and CDR2 sequences are MNHEY and SMNVEV (reference sequence). The CDR3 bases are TGTGCCAGCAGCCGAGGGGGGGATTATCAGCCCCAGCATTTT. Residues: CASSRGGDYQPQHF.

This clonotype was counted between two and nine times. The chain combines TRBV7-8 with TRBJ2-5; D could derive from TRBD1 or TRBD2 (6 bases each). The CDR3 extends over 17 amino acids. The V end lost 5 bases, the J end lost 5 bases, and 24 bases lay between the germline ends. CDR1 is SGHVS, CDR2 FQNEAQ, per germline. CDR3 coding DNA: TGTGCCAGCAGCAAACGGGGGCAGACCGAGATGTGGGAGACCCAGTACTTC. Protein: CASSKRGQTEMWETQYF.

This clonotype was counted between two and nine times. This chain uses TRBV4-3 with TRBJ1-2; 9 nucleotides align to TRBD1. This CDR3 has 16 amino acids. V was clipped by 0 bases and J by 4 bases; unmatched bases: 6. The V gene's germline CDR1 is LGHNA and CDR2 YSLEER. The CDR3 sequence: CASSQDRGQGFYGYTF. DNA of the CDR3: TGCGCCAGCAGCCAAGATAGAGGACAGGGGTTCTATGGCTACACCTTC.

The chain recombines TRBV5-1 with TRBJ1-6, with D perhaps TRBD1 (5 bases). V was trimmed by 4 bases and J by 9 bases, leaving 17 bases between them. Germline loops: CDR1 SGHRS, CDR2 YFSETQ. This CDR3 contains 15 residues. CDR3 amino acids: CASSAWGSRGSPLHF. CDR3 DNA: TGCGCCAGCAGCGCTTGGGGCTCTCGTGGTTCACCCCTCCACTTT.

This clonotype has just a few counts. The genes are TRBV6-5 and TRBJ1-1, with 11 bases matching TRBD1. This CDR3 region has 13 residues. V shed 6 bases and J 9 bases; nucleotides not matched to a gene: 6. Germline assignment: CDR1 MNHEY and CDR2 SVGAGI. The CDR3 here is CASRPGQGVKAFF. The CDR3 region has the DNA TGTGCCAGCAGGCCGGGACAGGGGGTCAAAGCTTTCTTT.

The CDR3 region has the DNA TGCAGCGTTGGCAGGGGGAAGGAAGCTTTCTTT. Translating it yields CSVGRGKEAFF. The genes are TRBV29-1 and TRBJ1-1; TRBD1 aligns across 7 bases. J lost 8 bases, V lost 4 bases, and 4 bases had no gene match. Per germline, CDR1 SQVTM and CDR2 ANQGSEA. The CDR3 has 11 residues.

The V and J genes are TRBV6-1 and TRBJ2-5; D not resolved. Trimming stripped 2 bases from V and 6 bases from J, with 16 bases between. Germline V CDR1 and CDR2: MNHNS, SASEGT. CDR3 length: 15 residues. The CDR3 DNA follows: TGTGCCAGCAGTGAACGTTGGACGGAAGAAAAGACCCAGTACTTC. Its protein product is CASSERWTEEKTQYF.

This clonotype was recorded a few times. The V call is TRBV5-1, the J call TRBJ2-1, with D perhaps TRBD1 or TRBD2 (6 bases each). This CDR3 region has 13 residues. The V gene's germline CDR1 is SGHRS and CDR2 YFSETQ. The V and J ends lost 1 base and 10 bases respectively, with 12 bases between them. This CDR3 reads CASSLTEGGEQFF. CDR3 nucleotide sequence: TGCGCCAGCAGCTTGACGGAGGGGGGCGAGCAGTTCTTC.

The chain employs TRBV21-1 and TRBJ1-1. TRBV21-1 is recorded as a pseudogene. There are 14 residues in the CDR3. The CDR3: CASDRRSIRSEAFF. The CDR3 DNA follows: TGTGCCAGCGATCGTCGGTCTATCCGCTCTGAAGCTTTCTTT.

This clonotype was observed a handful of times. The V and J genes are TRBV6-2 or TRBV6-3 and TRBJ2-5; the match to TRBD2 covers 9 bases. Germline-derived CDR1 and CDR2 are MNHEY and SVGEGT. The CDR3 extends over 14 amino acids. V was pared by 6 bases and J by 2 bases, with 4 bases of the junction left unmatched. CDR3 in DNA: TGTGCCAGCAGGAGCGGGGGGTCGCAAGAGACCCAGTACTTC. Translated: CASRSGGSQETQYF.

This clonotype was counted between two and nine times. The rearrangement uses TRBV6-5 and TRBJ2-5; TRBD2 matches at 7 bases. Germline CDR1 is MNHEY and CDR2 is SVGAGI. The CDR3 spans 15 residues. Unmatched junction bases numbered 4, after V lost 0 bases and J lost 3 bases. The DNA for the CDR3 is TGTGCCAGCAGTTACTCGAAAGCGGGGAAAGAGACCCAGTACTTC. Its protein is CASSYSKAGKETQYF.

The chain links TRBV20-1 to TRBJ1-6; D gene unclear. Per the germline V gene, CDR1 is DFQATT and CDR2 is SNEGSKA (reference sequence). The germline V and J ends were trimmed by 2 bases and 0 bases, with 17 bases remaining between them. The CDR3 runs to 18 residues. The CDR3 DNA follows: TGCAGTGCTAGACTCCCGGGCAGAACCAGCTCCTATAATTCACCCCTCCACTTT. Protein product: CSARLPGRTSSYNSPLHF.